Listed below are T cell receptor beta chains from one sample, sequenced in a study of blood T cell repertoires in COVID-19. Profiling relied on immunoSEQ multiplex PCR, and the TCRdb table lists in-frame clones only, not all of them. Of about 440,000 clones in the sample, roughly 87% were seen once. Sequenced input: PBMCs or T cells enriched from blood (not recorded which). These receptor sequences come from a man aged 18 to 29 who had recovered from COVID-19. CDR3s include the opening cysteine and the closing phenylalanine or tryptophan. The D gene is left open where the match is weak. Expanded clones get a size class; other rows say once, few or many, or leave the size out.

V: TRBV19
D: TRBD1
size: .
J: TRBJ2-7
CDR3: CASSITGTGGEQYF
DNA: TGTGCCAGTAGTATCACCGGGACAGGGGGCGAGCAGTACTTC

V: TRBV28
D: .
size: .
J: TRBJ1-5
CDR3: CASTHRDKPQPQHF
DNA: TGTGCCAGCACCCACCGGGACAAACCTCAGCCCCAGCATTTT

V: TRBV4-1
D: TRBD2
size: .
J: TRBJ2-7
CDR3: CASSHPSGSIYEQYF
DNA: TGCGCCAGCAGCCACCCTAGCGGGAGCATCTACGAGCAGTACTTC

V: TRBV5-1
D: TRBD1
size: .
J: TRBJ1-4
CDR3: CASSLDGTGKEKLFF
DNA: TGCGCCAGCAGCTTGGACGGGACAGGAAAGGAAAAACTGTTTTTT

V: TRBV10-3
D: TRBD2
size: .
J: TRBJ2-3
CDR3: CAISGGLAGTDTQYF
DNA: TGTGCCATCAGTGGGGGACTAGCGGGGACAGATACGCAGTATTTT

V: TRBV29-1
D: .
size: .
J: TRBJ1-5
CDR3: CSVAAGGSNQPQHF
DNA: TGCAGCGTTGCTGCGGGGGGGAGCAATCAGCCCCAGCATTTT

V: TRBV27
D: .
size: .
J: TRBJ2-3
CDR3: CASSIWGTGQEGTDTQYF
DNA: TGTGCCAGCAGTATATGGGGAACAGGGCAGGAGGGCACAGATACGCAGTATTTT

V: TRBV6-1
D: .
size: .
J: TRBJ1-6
CDR3: CASSEASSYNSPLHF
DNA: TGTGCCAGCAGTGAAGCTAGCTCCTATAATTCACCCCTCCACTTT

V: TRBV5-1
D: .
size: .
J: TRBJ2-2
CDR3: CASSSTRSTGELFFRELFF
DNA: TGCGCCAGCAGCTCAACACGAAGCACCGGGGAGCTGTTTTTCCGGGAGCTGTTTTTT

V: TRBV3-1/TRBV3-2
D: TRBD2
size: .
J: TRBJ2-1
CDR3: CASSPEGLAGGPEEQFF
DNA: TGTGCCAGCAGCCCAGAAGGACTAGCGGGAGGGCCAGAGGAGCAGTTCTTC

V: TRBV28
D: .
size: .
J: TRBJ1-2
CDR3: CASKSTDLYGYTF
DNA: TGTGCCAGCAAGTCGACAGACCTCTATGGCTACACCTTC

V: TRBV7-8
D: .
size: .
J: TRBJ1-5
CDR3: CASSLGWGGPQHF
DNA: TGTGCCAGCAGCTTAGGGTGGGGGGGGCCCCAGCATTTT

V: TRBV10-3
D: .
size: .
J: TRBJ1-5
CDR3: CAIAVADGNQPQHF
DNA: TGTGCGATCGCGGTGGCCGACGGCAATCAGCCCCAGCATTTT

V: TRBV10-2
D: .
size: .
J: TRBJ2-5
CDR3: CASSAGGTAETQYF
DNA: TGCGCCAGCAGTGCCGGAGGGACGGCCGAGACCCAGTACTTC

V: TRBV3-1/TRBV3-2
D: TRBD2
size: .
J: TRBJ2-3
CDR3: CASSQPGLAESTDTQYF
DNA: TGTGCCAGCAGCCAACCGGGACTAGCGGAAAGCACAGATACGCAGTATTTT

V: TRBV3-1/TRBV3-2
D: .
size: .
J: TRBJ1-4
CDR3: CASSQHSRNEKLFF
DNA: TGTGCCAGCAGCCAACACAGCCGTAATGAAAAACTGTTTTTT

V: TRBV11-2
D: .
size: .
J: TRBJ1-1
CDR3: CASSLDVGTEAFF
DNA: TGTGCCAGCAGCTTAGATGTCGGCACTGAAGCTTTCTTT

V: TRBV5-1
D: .
size: .
J: TRBJ1-2
CDR3: CASSHQQGYGYTF
DNA: TGCGCCAGCAGCCACCAACAGGGTTATGGCTACACCTTC

V: TRBV19
D: TRBD1
size: once
J: TRBJ2-2
CDR3: CASSTLGQGGTGELFF
DNA: TGTGCCAGTAGTACCTTAGGACAGGGGGGCACCGGGGAGCTGTTTTTT

V: TRBV25-1
D: TRBD1
size: .
J: TRBJ1-6
CDR3: CASSEFGDRGLSPLHF
DNA: TGTGCCAGCAGTGAATTTGGGGACAGGGGGTTGTCACCCCTCCACTTT

V: TRBV27
D: TRBD2
size: .
J: TRBJ2-3
CDR3: CASSLALLAGRADTQYF
DNA: TGTGCCAGCAGTTTAGCCCTCTTAGCGGGAAGGGCAGATACGCAGTATTTT

V: TRBV19
D: .
size: .
J: TRBJ1-1
CDR3: CASSTREGRVTEAFF
DNA: TGTGCCAGTAGTACCCGGGAGGGGCGAGTCACTGAAGCTTTCTTT

V: TRBV27
D: .
size: once
J: TRBJ2-2
CDR3: CASSQLSGGELFF
DNA: TGTGCCAGTTCCCAACTAAGTGGCGGGGAGCTGTTTTTT

V: TRBV5-6
D: TRBD2
size: .
J: TRBJ2-7
CDR3: CASSLSPGGVEQYF
DNA: TGTGCCAGCAGCCTGTCTCCCGGGGGGGTCGAGCAGTACTTC

V: TRBV7-8
D: .
size: once
J: TRBJ2-7
CDR3: CASSPLIGRVYEQYF
DNA: TGTGCCAGCAGCCCTCTTATCGGCAGGGTCTACGAGCAGTACTTC

V: TRBV3-1/TRBV3-2
D: TRBD2
size: .
J: TRBJ2-7
CDR3: CASSQLAGAPYEQYF
DNA: TGTGCCAGCAGCCAATTAGCGGGGGCCCCCTACGAGCAGTACTTC

V: TRBV18
D: TRBD2
size: .
J: TRBJ2-5
CDR3: CASSPPNSGGEKETQYF
DNA: TGTGCCAGCTCACCACCAAATAGCGGGGGAGAAAAAGAGACCCAGTACTTC

V: TRBV7-9
D: .
size: .
J: TRBJ2-5
CDR3: CASSSKETQYF
DNA: TGTGCCAGCAGCTCAAAAGAGACCCAGTACTTC

V: TRBV15
D: .
size: .
J: TRBJ2-3
CDR3: CATSREAVISYRGTDTQYF
DNA: TGTGCCACCAGCAGAGAAGCCGTGATTAGCTACAGGGGCACAGATACGCAGTATTTT

V: TRBV28
D: TRBD1
size: .
J: TRBJ1-5
CDR3: CASSGGTGSRQPQHF
DNA: TGTGCCAGCAGCGGGGGGACAGGGTCACGACAGCCCCAGCATTTT

V: TRBV19
D: .
size: .
J: TRBJ2-1
CDR3: CASNPSSYNEQFF
DNA: TGTGCCAGTAACCCTAGCAGCTACAATGAGCAGTTCTTC

V: TRBV12-3/TRBV12-4
D: TRBD1
size: once
J: TRBJ1-6
CDR3: CASTGQGASPLHF
DNA: TGTGCCAGCACCGGACAGGGCGCTTCACCCCTCCACTTT

V: TRBV5-4
D: .
size: .
J: TRBJ2-3
CDR3: CASSSWSRSFTDTQYF
DNA: TGTGCCAGCAGCTCGTGGTCGAGGAGCTTCACAGATACGCAGTATTTT

V: TRBV9
D: .
size: .
J: TRBJ1-6
CDR3: CASSAIAYNSPLHF
DNA: TGTGCCAGCAGCGCAATAGCCTATAATTCACCCCTCCACTTT

V: TRBV6-5
D: .
size: .
J: TRBJ1-1
CDR3: CASRGVGTEAFF
DNA: TGTGCCAGCAGGGGAGTTGGCACTGAAGCTTTCTTT

V: TRBV9
D: TRBD1
size: .
J: TRBJ2-6
CDR3: CASSVSGQGLSGANVLTF
DNA: TGTGCCAGCAGCGTATCGGGACAGGGTCTCTCTGGGGCCAACGTCCTGACTTTC

V: TRBV21-1
D: .
size: once
J: TRBJ2-2
CDR3: CASSKCGYVFGELFF
DNA: TGTGCCAGCAGCAAATGCGGGTACGTCTTCGGGGAGCTGTTTTTT

V: TRBV6-1
D: TRBD1
size: .
J: TRBJ1-5
CDR3: CASSEHLDRVNQPQHF
DNA: TGTGCCAGCAGTGAACATTTGGACAGGGTCAATCAGCCCCAGCATTTT

V: TRBV5-1
D: TRBD2
size: .
J: TRBJ2-1
CDR3: CASTHGRGESYNEQFF
DNA: TGCGCCAGCACCCATGGGCGGGGGGAATCTTACAATGAGCAGTTCTTC

V: TRBV10-3
D: .
size: few
J: TRBJ2-7
CDR3: CATRRAATGEQYF
DNA: TGTGCCACCCGGCGGGCAGCGACCGGGGAGCAGTACTTC

V: TRBV19
D: .
size: few
J: TRBJ1-6
CDR3: CASRTYTANSPLHF
DNA: TGTGCCAGCCGAACCTACACAGCAAATTCACCCCTCCACTTT

V: TRBV7-9
D: TRBD1
size: .
J: TRBJ1-1
CDR3: CASSLPTGGEFEAFF
DNA: TGTGCCAGCAGCTTACCGACAGGGGGTGAATTTGAAGCTTTCTTT

V: TRBV11-1
D: .
size: .
J: TRBJ1-1
CDR3: CASSTGQSTNTEAFF
DNA: TGTGCCAGCAGCACCGGACAGTCTACCAACACTGAAGCTTTCTTT

V: TRBV12-3/TRBV12-4
D: .
size: .
J: TRBJ1-2
CDR3: CASSLEKSGGYTF
DNA: TGTGCCAGCAGTCTCGAGAAGTCAGGTGGCTACACCTTC

V: TRBV7-9
D: TRBD2
size: .
J: TRBJ2-5
CDR3: CASSGLAGLSPGGETQYF
DNA: TGTGCCAGCAGCGGACTAGCGGGCCTCTCACCCGGGGGGGAGACCCAGTACTTC

V: TRBV3-1/TRBV3-2
D: TRBD1
size: .
J: TRBJ1-6
CDR3: CASSPQGDSPLHF
DNA: TGTGCCAGCAGCCCCCAGGGGGATTCACCCCTCCACTTT

V: TRBV12-2
D: .
size: .
J: TRBJ1-3
CDR3: CASRLEGQESSGNTIYF
DNA: TGTGCAAGTCGCTTAGAGGGACAGGAAAGCTCTGGAAACACCATATATTTT

V: TRBV7-9
D: TRBD1
size: .
J: TRBJ2-1
CDR3: CASSLTSTGGYSEQFF
DNA: TGTGCCAGCAGCTTAACGTCGACAGGGGGATACAGTGAGCAGTTCTTC

V: TRBV18
D: .
size: .
J: TRBJ1-2
CDR3: CASSLQGIGYTF
DNA: TGTGCCAGCTCACTTCAGGGGATCGGCTACACCTTC

V: TRBV18
D: TRBD2
size: .
J: TRBJ2-1
CDR3: CASSPGTSGTTYNEQFF
DNA: TGTGCCAGCTCACCGGGGACTAGCGGGACTACCTACAATGAGCAGTTCTTC

V: TRBV30
D: .
size: few
J: TRBJ1-3
CDR3: CAWSVQGGNTIYF
DNA: TGTGCCTGGAGTGTACAGGGTGGAAACACCATATATTTT

V: TRBV12-3/TRBV12-4
D: .
size: once
J: TRBJ1-2
CDR3: CASSFPLNYGYTF
DNA: TGTGCCAGCAGTTTTCCCCTCAACTATGGCTACACCTTC

V: TRBV11-2
D: .
size: .
J: TRBJ1-1
CDR3: CASTSLYKLKRGAFF
DNA: TGTGCCAGCACTTCACTTTACAAACTTAAGCGGGGAGCTTTCTTT

V: TRBV7-9
D: .
size: .
J: TRBJ1-4
CDR3: CASSLESGLSEKLFF
DNA: TGTGCCAGCAGCTTAGAGTCAGGGTTGAGTGAAAAACTGTTTTTT

V: TRBV28
D: TRBD1
size: .
J: TRBJ2-2
CDR3: CASSLGQGNTGELFF
DNA: TGTGCCAGCAGTTTAGGACAGGGGAACACCGGGGAGCTGTTTTTT